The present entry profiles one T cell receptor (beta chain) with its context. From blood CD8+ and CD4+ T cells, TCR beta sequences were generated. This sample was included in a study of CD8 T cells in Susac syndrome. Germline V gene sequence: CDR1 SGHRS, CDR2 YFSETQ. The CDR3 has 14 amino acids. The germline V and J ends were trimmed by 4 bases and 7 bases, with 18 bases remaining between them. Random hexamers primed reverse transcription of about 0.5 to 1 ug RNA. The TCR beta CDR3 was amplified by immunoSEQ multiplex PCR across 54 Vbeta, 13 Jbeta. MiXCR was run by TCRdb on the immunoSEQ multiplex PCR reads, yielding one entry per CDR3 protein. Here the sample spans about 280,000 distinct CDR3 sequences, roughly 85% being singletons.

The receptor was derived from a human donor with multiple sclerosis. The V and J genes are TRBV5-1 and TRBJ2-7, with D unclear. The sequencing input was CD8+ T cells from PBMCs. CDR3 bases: TGCGCCAGCAGCCTAAGACATCAATGGTGGGAGCAGTACTTC. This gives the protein CASSLRHQWWEQYF. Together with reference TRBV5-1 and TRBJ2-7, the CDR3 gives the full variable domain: KAGVTQTPRYLIKTRGQQVTLSCSPISGHRSVSWYQQTPGQGLQFLFEYFSETQRNKGNFPGRFSGRQFSNSRSEMNVSTLELGDSALYLCASSLRHQWWEQYFGPGTRLTVT.